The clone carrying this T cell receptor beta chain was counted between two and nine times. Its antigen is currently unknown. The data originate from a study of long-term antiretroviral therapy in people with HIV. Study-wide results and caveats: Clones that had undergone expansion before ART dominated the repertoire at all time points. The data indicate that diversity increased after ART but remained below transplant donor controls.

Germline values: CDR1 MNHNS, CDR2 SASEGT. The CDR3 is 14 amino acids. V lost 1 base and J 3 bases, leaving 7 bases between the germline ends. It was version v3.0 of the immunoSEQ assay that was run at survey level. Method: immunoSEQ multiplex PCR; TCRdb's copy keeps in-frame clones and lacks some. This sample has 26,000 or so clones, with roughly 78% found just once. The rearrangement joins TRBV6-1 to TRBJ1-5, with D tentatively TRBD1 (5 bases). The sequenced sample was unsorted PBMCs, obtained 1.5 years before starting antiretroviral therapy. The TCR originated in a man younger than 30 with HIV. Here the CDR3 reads CASSEGGINQPQHF. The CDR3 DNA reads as TGTGCCAGCAGTGAAGGGGGGATCAATCAGCCCCAGCATTTT.